These 25 T cell receptor beta chains were all obtained from the same sample, sequenced in a study of cytomegalovirus exposure and HLA in healthy donors. The PCR contained 60 Vbeta and 13 Jbeta primers. Profiled with immunoSEQ multiplex PCR; TCRdb holds only in-frame clones, not every one. The table has 150,000 to 200,000 clones, 79% seen once. Sequenced material: PBMCs. These receptors all stem from a woman between 50 and 59 years old in good health and CMV-seronegative.

The chain uses TRBV30 and TRBJ1-1; D not resolved. Germline V lookup: CDR1 GTSNPN, CDR2 SVGIG (reference sequence). The CDR3 length is 14 residues. V shed 1 base and J shed 1 base, with 10 bases lying between them. CDR3 loop: CAWSERGKNTEAFF. CDR3 sequence (DNA): TGTGCCTGGAGTGAGCGCGGTAAGAACACTGAAGCTTTCTTT. The full variable domain, in which reference TRBV30 and TRBJ1-1 provide the parts outside the CDR3, is SQTIHQWPATLVQPVGSPLSLECTVEGTSNPNLYWYRQAAGRGLQLLFYSVGIGQISSEVPQNLSASRPQDRQFILSSKKLLLSDSGFYLCAWSERGKNTEAFFGQGTRLTVV.

V is TRBV5-1 and J is TRBJ1-1; tentative D call: TRBD1 (6 bases). V was cut by 4 bases and J by 3 bases, with 10 bases left in between. CDR1 and CDR2 from the germline V gene are SGHRS and YFSETQ. CDR3 length: 13 residues. CDR3 amino acids: CASSIRTDTEAFF. DNA of the CDR3: TGCGCCAGCAGCATTCGGACAGACACTGAAGCTTTCTTT.

The gene calls are TRBV5-1 and TRBJ2-5; 11 bases agree with TRBD2. Germline loops: CDR1 SGHRS, CDR2 YFSETQ. This CDR3 is built from 16 residues. The V and J ends lost 5 bases and 1 base, in that order; junction bases with no gene match: 7. The DNA of the CDR3 is TGCGCCAGCAGGGGAACACTAGCGGGGGTCCAAGAGACCCAGTACTTC. As protein: CASRGTLAGVQETQYF.

The chain uses TRBV5-5 and TRBJ1-2; D gene unclear. V gave up 0 bases and J gave up 0 bases, with 3 bases separating them. The CDR3 loop spans 13 amino acids. Germline CDR1 reads SGHKS; CDR2 reads YYEKEE (reference sequence). The CDR3 sequence: CASSLGANYGYTF. CDR3 nucleotide sequence: TGTGCCAGCAGCTTGGGAGCTAACTATGGCTACACCTTC.

This rearrangement joins TRBV7-2 to TRBJ2-2; 9 bases are shared with TRBD1. The CDR3 has 18 residues. V was pared by 1 base and J by 4 bases, with 10 bases of the junction left unmatched. Looked up from germline, CDR1 is SGHTA and CDR2 is FQGNSA. CDR3 nucleotides: TGTGCCAGCAGCTTAGTACCCTACAGGGGGCAGCGCACCGGGGAGCTGTTTTTT. This encodes CASSLVPYRGQRTGELFF.

This clone appeared once. This chain connects TRBV6-1 to TRBJ1-5; TRBD1 is a possible D gene (6 bases). The V and J ends lost 5 bases and 3 bases respectively, with 11 bases between them. The germline CDR1 and CDR2 sequences are MNHNS and SASEGT. The CDR3 is made up of 14 amino acids. CDR3 coding DNA: TGTGCCAGCAGTAATGGACAGTTCAATCAGCCCCAGCATTTT. Encoded protein: CASSNGQFNQPQHF.

This clone was detected a few times. The chain employs TRBV5-8 and TRBJ2-7, with 7 bases fitting TRBD1. The CDR3 sequence is 15 residues long. The J segment lost 2 bases and the V segment lost 0 bases, leaving 5 bases of the junction unmatched. CDR1 SGHTS and CDR2 YDEGEE come from the germline V gene. The CDR3: CASSLDGTATYEQYF. CDR3 DNA sequence: TGTGCCAGCAGCTTGGATGGGACAGCTACCTACGAGCAGTACTTC.

The V gene is TRBV4-3, the J gene TRBJ2-1; perhaps TRBD2 as D (6 bases). The V end lost 2 bases, the J end lost 5 bases, and 10 bases lay between the germline ends. CDR1 and CDR2 (germline): LGHNA, YSLEER. The CDR3 has 14 residues. The CDR3 loop is CASSQLGLNNEQFF. Written as DNA, the CDR3 is TGCGCCAGCAGCCAATTAGGACTAAACAATGAGCAGTTCTTC.

V usage is TRBV5-6 and J usage is TRBJ2-1; no clear D. CDR1 and CDR2 from the germline V gene are SGHDT and YYEEEE. V was shortened by 3 bases and J by 3 bases, with 13 bases between the two germline ends. The CDR3 consists of 15 residues. The CDR3 is CASSSTDNNYNEQFF. In nucleotides, the CDR3 is TGTGCCAGCAGCTCCACAGATAACAACTACAATGAGCAGTTCTTC.

The J gene is TRBJ1-1, the V gene TRBV10-2, with D hard to call. V lost 2 bases to trimming and J lost 4 bases, with 8 bases between them. From germline, CDR1 is WSHSY and CDR2 SAAADI. This CDR3 comprises 13 residues. The CDR3 sequence: CASSEGSGTEAFF. The CDR3, as DNA: TGCGCCAGCAGTGAGGGGTCGGGCACTGAAGCTTTCTTT.

The chain combines TRBV29-1 with TRBJ1-5, with 12 bases fitting TRBD1. With V trimmed by 8 bases and J by 2 bases, 13 bases remained unmatched. CDR1 is SQVTM and CDR2 is ANQGSEA in the germline V gene. The CDR3 extends over 17 amino acids. The CDR3 loop is CSLPPGQGAEGNQPQHF. CDR3 bases: TGCAGCCTTCCCCCGGGACAGGGGGCGGAAGGCAATCAGCCCCAGCATTTT. Based on the CDR3 plus reference TRBV29-1 and TRBJ1-5, the full variable domain is SAVISQKPSRDICQRGTSLTIQCQVDSQVTMMFWYRQQPGQSLTLIATANQGSEATYESGFVIDKFPISRPNLTFSTLTVSNMSPEDSSIYLCSLPPGQGAEGNQPQHFGDGTRLSIL.

The chain is built from TRBV30 and TRBJ1-3, with D maybe TRBD1 (5 bases). Germline lookup yields CDR1 GTSNPN and CDR2 SVGIG (reference sequence). The CDR3 loop spans 15 amino acids. Trimming stripped 2 bases from V and 1 base from J, with 12 bases between. CDR3 DNA sequence: TGTGCCTGGAGTATAGACAGCACTTCTGGAAACACCATATATTTT. Amino acid sequence: CAWSIDSTSGNTIYF.

The V gene is TRBV9, the J gene TRBJ2-1; the match to TRBD2 covers 9 bases. The V gene's germline CDR1 is SGDLS and CDR2 YYNGEE. Unmatched junction bases numbered 10, after V lost 0 bases and J lost 6 bases. There are 17 residues in the CDR3. The CDR3, as DNA: TGTGCCAGCAGCGTAGCCCCTAGCCTAGCGGGGTCCAATGAGCAGTTCTTC. The encoded protein is CASSVAPSLAGSNEQFF.

The chain uses TRBV9 and TRBJ1-2, with 9 positions matching TRBD1. Germline CDR1 and CDR2: SGDLS and YYNGEE. After removal of 0 bases from V and 4 bases from J, the junction contained 7 bases not matched to a gene. This CDR3 has 16 residues. DNA for the CDR3: TGTGCCAGCAGCGTAGCCGGGACAGGGTCCTTCTATGGCTACACCTTC. Residues: CASSVAGTGSFYGYTF.

As concerns this clone: This specimen includes other DNA sequences encoding the same CDR3. This chain uses TRBV11-3 with TRBJ2-5, with D possibly being TRBD2 (6 bases). The CDR3 length is 17 residues. Germline lookup yields CDR1 SGHNT and CDR2 YENEEA. Trimming removed 6 bases from V and 4 bases from J, with 24 bases in between. CDR3 amino acids: CASSPGGDVGGIETQYF. In DNA, the CDR3 is TGTGCCAGCAGTCCGGGCGGGGACGTAGGAGGTATAGAGACCCAGTACTTC.

The V call is TRBV4-2, the J call TRBJ1-2; 12 bases fit TRBD1. The CDR3 is 16 amino acids. From germline, CDR1 is LGHNA and CDR2 YNFKEQ. V dropped 1 base and J dropped 7; count of bases not matched to a gene: 7. The CDR3 DNA reads TGTGCCAGCAGCCAAGTATCCGGGACAGGGGGCGGTGGCTACACCTTC. It is translated as CASSQVSGTGGGGYTF.

This chain links TRBV7-8 with TRBJ1-1; 8 bases are a match to TRBD1. In germline, CDR1 is SGHVS, CDR2 FQNEAQ. V shed 5 bases and J 1 base; nucleotides not matched to a gene: 9. The CDR3 contains 16 residues. Here the CDR3 reads CASSRIRTGKNTEAFF. Written as DNA, the CDR3 is TGTGCCAGCAGCCGAATTCGGACAGGGAAGAACACTGAAGCTTTCTTT. The variable domain in full, completed from reference TRBV7-8 and TRBJ1-1, reads GAGVSQSPRYKVAKRGQDVALRCDPISGHVSLFWYQQALGQGPEFLTYFQNEAQLDKSGLPSDRFFAERPEGSVSTLKIQRTQQEDSAVYLCASSRIRTGKNTEAFFGQGTRLTVV.

The V call is TRBV18, the J call TRBJ1-1, with a possible D match to TRBD1 (5 bases). CDR1 is KGHSH and CDR2 is LQKENI in the germline V gene. The CDR3 has 13 residues. V was clipped by 3 bases and J by 1 base, with 6 bases between them. The CDR3 is CASSPRENTEAFF. The CDR3 DNA sequence: TGTGCCAGCTCACCCAGGGAGAACACTGAAGCTTTCTTT.

For the CDR3, the DNA is TGCGCCAGCAGGACCCAGGGGATGGATGAAAAACTGTTTTTT. Residues: CASRTQGMDEKLFF. The rearrangement links TRBV5-1 to TRBJ1-4; D is perhaps TRBD1 (6 bases). The CDR3 spans 14 residues. CDR1 and CDR2 from the germline V gene are SGHRS and YFSETQ. V was cut by 5 bases and J by 6 bases, with 14 bases left in between.

CDR3 in amino acids: CASSPRLGLAGQNTGELFF. In DNA form, the CDR3 reads TGTGCCAGCAGCCCCCGCCTTGGACTAGCGGGACAGAACACCGGGGAGCTGTTTTTT. This chain uses TRBV9 with TRBJ2-2; 12 bases match TRBD2. There are 19 residues in the CDR3. V lost 4 bases and J lost 1; bases outside the gene matches: 11. Looked up from germline, CDR1 is SGDLS and CDR2 is YYNGEE.

The chain is built from TRBV6-4 and TRBJ2-1; 8 nucleotides agree with TRBD1. From germline, CDR1 is MRHNA and CDR2 SNTAGT. The CDR3 length is 15 residues. J was trimmed by 2 bases and V by 3 bases; bases with no gene match: 3. Here the CDR3 reads CASSDGDRPYNEQFF. In nucleotides, the CDR3 is TGTGCCAGCAGTGATGGGGACAGGCCCTACAATGAGCAGTTCTTC.

The chain employs TRBV6-6 and TRBJ2-1; 7 bases are a match to TRBD2. The J segment lost 9 bases and the V segment lost 2 bases, leaving 10 bases of the junction unmatched. CDR1 and CDR2 (germline): MNHNY, SVGAGI (reference sequence). This CDR3 contains 15 residues. The CDR3 DNA is TGTGCCAGCAGTTACGATCGCGGGAGATGGGTTGAGCAGTTCTTC. Encoded protein: CASSYDRGRWVEQFF.

This clone showed up just once. Written as DNA, the CDR3 is TGTGCCAGCAGCTTAGGGTCGGGATCCTACGAGCAGTACTTC. This gives the protein CASSLGSGSYEQYF. V usage is TRBV7-9 and J usage is TRBJ2-7, with D possibly TRBD2 on 5 matching bases. V was pared by 1 base and J by 1 base, with 8 bases between. In germline, CDR1 is SEHNR, CDR2 FQNEAQ (reference sequence). The CDR3 runs 14 residues.

The chain combines TRBV28 with TRBJ2-1; D possibly corresponds to TRBD2 (5 bases). V was pared by 5 bases and J by 0 bases, with 8 bases between. In germline, CDR1 is MDHEN, CDR2 SYDVKM. The CDR3 runs to 14 residues. DNA of the CDR3: TGTGCCAGCAGTAGTGCGGGCTCCTACAATGAGCAGTTCTTC. Amino acids: CASSSAGSYNEQFF. Full variable domain (remainder filled in from reference TRBV28 and TRBJ2-1): DVKVTQSSRYLVKRTGEKVFLECVQDMDHENMFWYRQDPGLGLRLIYFSYDVKMKEKGDIPEGYSVSREKKERFSLILESASTNQTSMYLCASSSAGSYNEQFFGPGTRLTVL.

The chain carries TRBV13 and TRBJ2-1; perhaps TRBD2 as D (7 bases). This CDR3 region has 14 residues. Per germline, CDR1 PRHDT and CDR2 FYEKMQ (reference sequence). V lost 6 bases and J 5 bases, leaving 14 bases between the germline ends. As DNA, the CDR3 is TGTGCCAGCAGGATCCGGGGGGCGGACAATGAGCAGTTCTTC. Translation: CASRIRGADNEQFF.